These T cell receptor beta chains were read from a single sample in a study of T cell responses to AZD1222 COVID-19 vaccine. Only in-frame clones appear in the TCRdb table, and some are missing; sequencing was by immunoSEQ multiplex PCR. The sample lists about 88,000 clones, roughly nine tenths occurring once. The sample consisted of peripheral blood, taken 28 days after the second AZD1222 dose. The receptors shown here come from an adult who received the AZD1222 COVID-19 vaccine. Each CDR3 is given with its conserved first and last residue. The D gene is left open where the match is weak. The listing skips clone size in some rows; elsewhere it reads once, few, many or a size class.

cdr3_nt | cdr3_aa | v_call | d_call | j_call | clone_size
TGTGCCAGCAGTTGGGGGCAACCCAATCAGCCCCAGCATTTT | CASSWGQPNQPQHF | TRBV27 | - | TRBJ1-5 | -
TGTGCCAGCAGCTCCTCGGGCCCCAAGGGCAATCAGCCCCAGCATTTT | CASSSSGPKGNQPQHF | TRBV7-9 | - | TRBJ1-5 | -
TGTGCCAGCAGTTTTTCCCGGGACAGGGGTTTTCAGCCCCAGCATTTT | CASSFSRDRGFQPQHF | TRBV28 | TRBD1 | TRBJ1-5 | -
TGTGCCAGCAGATCCCGGGACAGGGTTTTCGGCAATCAGCCCCAGCATTTT | CASRSRDRVFGNQPQHF | TRBV2 | TRBD1 | TRBJ1-5 | -
TGCAGCGTTTCCTCGGGGGGCGGCAATCAGCCCCAGCATTTT | CSVSSGGGNQPQHF | TRBV29-1 | - | TRBJ1-5 | -
TGTGCCAGTAGTTCGAGTGGGGTCGGCAATCAGCCCCAGCATTTT | CASSSSGVGNQPQHF | TRBV19 | - | TRBJ1-5 | -
TGTGCCAGCAGCTTGAGGGTGAACTATGGCTACACCTTC | CASSLRVNYGYTF | TRBV5-5 | - | TRBJ1-2 | -
TGTGCCAGCAGCAGGACCCTACCCGGGGAGACCCAGTACTTC | CASSRTLPGETQYF | TRBV7-7 | - | TRBJ2-5 | -
TGTGCCTGGGGAGCGAGTTCACCCCTCCACTTT | CAWGASSPLHF | TRBV30 | - | TRBJ1-6 | -
TGTGCCAGCAGCGCTACCGGGACCTATGGCTACACCTTC | CASSATGTYGYTF | TRBV9 | - | TRBJ1-2 | -
TGTGCCAGTAGTATAGCGGACAGCTACTATGGCTACACCTTC | CASSIADSYYGYTF | TRBV19 | - | TRBJ1-2 | -
TGTGCCAGAAGGGGGTGTCGGACAGGGTATCTTCAAGGCTATAATTCACCCCTCCACTTT | CARRGCRTGYLQGYNSPLHF | TRBV5-3 | TRBD1 | TRBJ1-6 | -
TGTGCCAGCAGCCACCGGAGGGAGGGATATGAAAAACTGTTTTTT | CASSHRREGYEKLFF | TRBV7-9 | - | TRBJ1-4 | -
TGTGCCAGCAGCTTAGGCACATCGAACACTGAAGCTTTCTTT | CASSLGTSNTEAFF | TRBV5-4 | - | TRBJ1-1 | -
TGTGCCAGCAGCTTGGGCTTTACAGCCACTCACGCTACCTTC | CASSLGFTATHATF | TRBV5-6 | - | TRBJ1-2 | -
TGTGCCAGCAGCATGGGTTACAATCAGCCCCAGCATTTT | CASSMGYNQPQHF | TRBV27 | - | TRBJ1-5 | -
TGTGCCAGCAGCATCCGGACTAGCGGGGGCGAGTTCTTC | CASSIRTSGGEFF | TRBV21-1 | - | TRBJ2-1 | -
TGTGCCAGCAGAAATCCCTTAGGGAGGTACTCACCCCTCCACTTT | CASRNPLGRYSPLHF | TRBV6-5 | - | TRBJ1-6 | -
TGTGCCAGCAGTGCCCAGCGGGGGGGGAGTGAGACCCAGTACTTC | CASSAQRGGSETQYF | TRBV2 | TRBD2 | TRBJ2-5 | -
TGCGCCAGCAGCTTGGACCTCGCGGTTTCACCCCTCCACTTT | CASSLDLAVSPLHF | TRBV5-1 | - | TRBJ1-6 | -
TGTGCCAGCAGCTACCAGACTAACTATGGCTACACCTTC | CASSYQTNYGYTF | TRBV5-6 | - | TRBJ1-2 | -
TGTGCCTGGAACAGGGCACACACTGAAGCTTTCTTT | CAWNRAHTEAFF | TRBV30 | - | TRBJ1-1 | -
TGTGCCAGCACCCGATCACTCGGGGAGCTGTTTTTT | CASTRSLGELFF | TRBV2 | - | TRBJ2-2 | -
TGTGCCAGTAGTGTGAGGGGTGAGGGTCAGCCCCAGCATTTT | CASSVRGEGQPQHF | TRBV19 | - | TRBJ1-5 | -
TGTGCCACCAACAGGGGGCAAGAGACCCAGTACTTC | CATNRGQETQYF | TRBV6-6 | TRBD1 | TRBJ2-5 | -
TGTGCCAGTAGTCGACAGAATGGGGGCACTGAAGCTTTCTTT | CASSRQNGGTEAFF | TRBV19 | - | TRBJ1-1 | once
TGCGCCAGCAGCTTGGCTGGACATTACTCTGGAAACACCATATATTTT | CASSLAGHYSGNTIYF | TRBV5-1 | - | TRBJ1-3 | -
TGTGCCAGCAGCTTAGGTCGAGGGACGAACACTGAAGCTTTCTTT | CASSLGRGTNTEAFF | TRBV11-1 | - | TRBJ1-1 | -
TGTGCCAGCAGCCGGACAGGGAACACTGAAGCTTTCTTT | CASSRTGNTEAFF | TRBV2 | TRBD1 | TRBJ1-1 | -
TGTGCCAGTAGTTCCCAGGGTCGCTATGGCTACACCTTC | CASSSQGRYGYTF | TRBV19 | - | TRBJ1-2 | -